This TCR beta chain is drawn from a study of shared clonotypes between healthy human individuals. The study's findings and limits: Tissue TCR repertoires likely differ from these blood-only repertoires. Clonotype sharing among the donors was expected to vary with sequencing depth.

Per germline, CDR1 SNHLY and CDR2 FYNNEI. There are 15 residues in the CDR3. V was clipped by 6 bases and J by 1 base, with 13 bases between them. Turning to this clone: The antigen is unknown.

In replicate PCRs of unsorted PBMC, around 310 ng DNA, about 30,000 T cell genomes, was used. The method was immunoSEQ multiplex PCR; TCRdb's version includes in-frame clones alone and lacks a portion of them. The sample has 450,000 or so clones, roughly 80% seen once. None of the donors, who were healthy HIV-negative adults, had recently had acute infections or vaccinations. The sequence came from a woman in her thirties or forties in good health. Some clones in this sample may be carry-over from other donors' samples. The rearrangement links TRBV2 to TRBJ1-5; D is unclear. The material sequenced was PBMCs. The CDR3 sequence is CASRREFTSNQPQHF. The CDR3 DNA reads TGTGCCAGCAGGCGGGAATTCACAAGCAATCAGCCCCAGCATTTT.